A single sample is the source of the 3 T cell receptor beta chains below, sequenced in a study of tumor and adjacent non-tumor tissue in lung cancer. This sample's RNA came from whole unsorted tissue. This non-tumor lung sample came from over 3 cm beyond the tumor edge. The library came from three nested PCR rounds adapted from ARM-PCR protocols. MiXCR was run by TCRdb on the multiplex PCR reads, yielding one entry per CDR3 protein. Here the sample spans roughly 43,000 distinct CDR3 sequences, roughly 60% being singletons. Sequencing was done on a sample of distant non-tumor lung tissue. Receptors were obtained from a man in his fifties or sixties with non-small cell lung cancer.

As for this clonotype: A much larger clone lies a single base off, so this may be a read error. The chain carries TRBV9 and TRBJ2-4; D is perhaps TRBD1 or TRBD2 (6 bases each). Trimming took off 4 bases at V and 0 bases at J, with 20 bases between the two ends. The CDR3 is made up of 18 amino acids. Germline loops: CDR1 SGDLS, CDR2 YYNGEE. The CDR3 protein is CASSPPDGGDVAKNIQYF. The CDR3 bases are TGTGCCAGCAGCCCCCCCGACGGGGGCGACGTAGCCAAAAACATTCAGTACTTC.

In its sample, this clonotype was seen many times. This chain links TRBV5-4 with TRBJ2-5; 8 bases agree with TRBD1. The CDR3 is 13 amino acids. CDR1 and CDR2 from the germline V gene are SGHNT and YYREEE (reference sequence). V dropped 7 bases and J dropped 3; count of bases not matched to a gene: 5. CDR3 in DNA: TGTGCCAGCGGCCAACAGGGGGAAGAGACCCAGTACTTC. Residues: CASGQQGEETQYF.

Concerning this clonotype itself: As the CDR3 is not closed by the conserved phenylalanine or tryptophan, this likely results from a read error. This rearrangement joins TRBV5-4 to TRBJ2-3; 9 bases align to TRBD2. This CDR3 is 14 amino acids long. Germline CDR1 SGHNT, CDR2 YYREEE (reference sequence). CDR3: CDSSFSGSADTQYL. The DNA of the CDR3 is TGTGACAGCAGCTTTAGCGGGAGTGCAGATACGCAGTATCTG.